A selection of T cell receptor beta chains follows, all from one sample in a study of technical replicates of blood from a handful of donors. Generated by immunoSEQ multiplex PCR, the TCRdb table keeps only in-frame clones and is missing some. This table holds fewer than 85,000 clones, about 96% found once. Sequencing input: T cells isolated from PBMCs. These receptors came from a human donor in good health. The CDR3 runs from the conserved cysteine through the conserved F or W. Each record gives: V gene, J gene, D gene, clone size, CDR3 protein, CDR3 DNA. D genes are given only for firm matches. Only part of the rows carry a size: once, few, many, or a class if the clone is expanded.

V gene: TRBV7-9
J gene: TRBJ1-2
D gene: TRBD1
clone size: .
CDR3 protein: CAIRGLRGPGYTF
CDR3 DNA: TGTGCAATAAGAGGACTAAGGGGGCCTGGCTACACCTTC

V gene: TRBV7-3
J gene: TRBJ2-7
D gene: .
clone size: once
CDR3 protein: CASSPWGSYEQYF
CDR3 DNA: TGTGCCAGCAGCCCGTGGGGCTCCTACGAGCAGTACTTC

V gene: TRBV10-1
J gene: TRBJ1-1
D gene: .
clone size: .
CDR3 protein: CASSGFSGTEAFF
CDR3 DNA: TGCGCCAGCAGTGGTTTCTCGGGCACTGAAGCTTTCTTT

V gene: TRBV9
J gene: TRBJ1-4
D gene: .
clone size: .
CDR3 protein: CASSASGNLEKLFF
CDR3 DNA: TGTGCCAGCAGCGCCTCAGGGAATCTGGAAAAACTGTTTTTT

V gene: TRBV27
J gene: TRBJ2-1
D gene: .
clone size: .
CDR3 protein: CASSLSPGSYYNEQFF
CDR3 DNA: TGTGCCAGCAGTTTATCCCCGGGGAGCTACTACAATGAGCAGTTCTTC

V gene: TRBV11-3
J gene: TRBJ2-3
D gene: .
clone size: .
CDR3 protein: CASSPVIATQRTDTQYF
CDR3 DNA: TGTGCCAGCAGCCCTGTGATAGCCACTCAACGGACAGATACGCAGTATTTT

V gene: TRBV5-1
J gene: TRBJ1-3
D gene: .
clone size: .
CDR3 protein: CASSSGSSGNTIYF
CDR3 DNA: TGCGCCAGCAGCTCTGGCTCTTCTGGAAACACCATATATTTT

V gene: TRBV7-2
J gene: TRBJ1-1
D gene: .
clone size: few
CDR3 protein: CASSFRGGGLVTEAFF
CDR3 DNA: TGTGCCAGCAGTTTTCGGGGCGGGGGGCTGGTTACTGAAGCTTTCTTT

V gene: TRBV27
J gene: TRBJ2-3
D gene: .
clone size: .
CDR3 protein: CASSLGAKYTDTQYF
CDR3 DNA: TGTGCCAGCAGTTTAGGGGCAAAATACACAGATACGCAGTATTTT

V gene: TRBV11-3
J gene: TRBJ2-3
D gene: .
clone size: .
CDR3 protein: CASSLVPVSTDTQYF
CDR3 DNA: TGTGCCAGCAGCTTAGTTCCGGTTTCCACAGATACGCAGTATTTT

V gene: TRBV19
J gene: TRBJ1-2
D gene: .
clone size: .
CDR3 protein: CASSMEGTLYGYTF
CDR3 DNA: TGTGCCAGTAGTATGGAGGGGACCCTCTATGGCTACACCTTC

V gene: TRBV5-6
J gene: TRBJ2-7
D gene: .
clone size: .
CDR3 protein: CASSFLGTYEQYF
CDR3 DNA: TGTGCCAGCAGCTTCCTAGGCACCTACGAGCAGTACTTC

V gene: TRBV28
J gene: TRBJ2-7
D gene: .
clone size: .
CDR3 protein: CASSPIALSYEQYF
CDR3 DNA: TGTGCCAGCAGTCCCATAGCCCTCTCCTACGAGCAGTACTTC

V gene: TRBV21-1
J gene: TRBJ2-5
D gene: .
clone size: .
CDR3 protein: CASSKEKARETQYF
CDR3 DNA: TGTGCCAGCAGCAAAGAAAAGGCCAGGGAGACCCAGTACTTC

V gene: TRBV15
J gene: TRBJ2-2
D gene: .
clone size: .
CDR3 protein: CATSRDLEGTGELFF
CDR3 DNA: TGTGCCACCAGCAGAGATTTGGAGGGCACCGGGGAGCTGTTTTTT

V gene: TRBV7-2
J gene: TRBJ2-3
D gene: TRBD1
clone size: .
CDR3 protein: CASSLALWTGDTDTQYF
CDR3 DNA: TGTGCCAGCAGCTTAGCCCTTTGGACAGGGGACACAGATACGCAGTATTTT

V gene: TRBV5-1
J gene: TRBJ2-7
D gene: TRBD2
clone size: .
CDR3 protein: CASRTGTSLSEQYF
CDR3 DNA: TGCGCCAGCAGAACCGGGACTAGTCTCTCCGAGCAGTACTTC

V gene: TRBV7-2
J gene: TRBJ2-1
D gene: TRBD2
clone size: .
CDR3 protein: CASSLAHYLADRYNEQFF
CDR3 DNA: TGTGCCAGCAGCTTAGCCCATTATCTAGCGGATAGATACAATGAGCAGTTCTTC

V gene: TRBV29-1
J gene: TRBJ1-2
D gene: .
clone size: .
CDR3 protein: CSVVMGSQGGYTF
CDR3 DNA: TGCAGCGTTGTAATGGGCAGCCAGGGAGGCTACACCTTC

V gene: TRBV7-9
J gene: TRBJ1-3
D gene: .
clone size: .
CDR3 protein: CASSLGGTGNTIYF
CDR3 DNA: TGTGCCAGCAGCTTAGGTGGCACTGGAAACACCATATATTTT

V gene: TRBV4-2
J gene: TRBJ2-3
D gene: TRBD2
clone size: .
CDR3 protein: CASSPNPGLAVTDTQYF
CDR3 DNA: TGTGCCAGCAGCCCCAATCCGGGACTAGCGGTCACAGATACGCAGTATTTT

V gene: TRBV4-3
J gene: TRBJ1-1
D gene: .
clone size: .
CDR3 protein: CASSQEAGVNTEAFF
CDR3 DNA: TGCGCCAGCAGCCAGGAGGCAGGGGTGAACACTGAAGCTTTCTTT

V gene: TRBV7-8
J gene: TRBJ1-4
D gene: TRBD1
clone size: .
CDR3 protein: CASSLVLGQDEKLFF
CDR3 DNA: TGTGCCAGCAGCTTAGTGTTGGGACAGGATGAAAAACTGTTTTTT

V gene: TRBV5-1
J gene: TRBJ2-1
D gene: TRBD2
clone size: .
CDR3 protein: CASSSGAGVNYNEQFF
CDR3 DNA: TGCGCCAGCAGTTCAGGAGCGGGAGTGAATTACAATGAGCAGTTCTTC

V gene: TRBV9
J gene: TRBJ2-3
D gene: TRBD2
clone size: .
CDR3 protein: CASSTLAGGPVEDTQYF
CDR3 DNA: TGTGCCAGCAGCACCTTAGCGGGAGGGCCAGTTGAAGATACGCAGTATTTT

V gene: TRBV29-1
J gene: TRBJ2-1
D gene: TRBD1
clone size: .
CDR3 protein: CSGGTGYNEQFF
CDR3 DNA: TGCAGCGGTGGGACAGGGTACAATGAGCAGTTCTTC

V gene: TRBV6-1
J gene: TRBJ2-1
D gene: .
clone size: .
CDR3 protein: CATQGMQEQFF
CDR3 DNA: TGTGCCACCCAGGGTATGCAGGAGCAGTTCTTC

V gene: TRBV28
J gene: TRBJ2-1
D gene: .
clone size: .
CDR3 protein: CASSGGGRGNNEQFF
CDR3 DNA: TGTGCCAGCAGTGGAGGAGGGCGGGGTAACAATGAGCAGTTCTTC

V gene: TRBV6-1
J gene: TRBJ2-2
D gene: .
clone size: once
CDR3 protein: CASSEFRQGNTGELFF
CDR3 DNA: TGTGCCAGCAGTGAGTTTCGGCAGGGGAACACCGGGGAGCTGTTTTTT

V gene: TRBV7-9
J gene: TRBJ2-1
D gene: .
clone size: .
CDR3 protein: CASSSGQGGYNEQFF
CDR3 DNA: TGTGCCAGCAGCAGTGGACAGGGAGGGTACAATGAGCAGTTCTTC

V gene: TRBV11-1
J gene: TRBJ2-7
D gene: .
clone size: .
CDR3 protein: CASSWGGLYEQYF
CDR3 DNA: TGTGCCAGCAGCTGGGGAGGTCTTTACGAGCAGTACTTC

V gene: TRBV6-5
J gene: TRBJ2-7
D gene: .
clone size: .
CDR3 protein: CASSYLDSSYEQYF
CDR3 DNA: TGTGCCAGCAGTTACCTCGACAGCTCCTACGAGCAGTACTTC

V gene: TRBV19
J gene: TRBJ1-5
D gene: TRBD1
clone size: .
CDR3 protein: CASSAWTGSRSNQPQHF
CDR3 DNA: TGTGCCAGTAGCGCCTGGACAGGGTCAAGGAGCAATCAGCCCCAGCATTTT

V gene: TRBV14
J gene: TRBJ2-3
D gene: .
clone size: .
CDR3 protein: CASSPTRVLTDTQYF
CDR3 DNA: TGTGCCAGCAGCCCCACCCGGGTTCTGACAGATACGCAGTATTTT

V gene: TRBV6-5
J gene: TRBJ1-4
D gene: .
clone size: .
CDR3 protein: CASGYREEEKLFF
CDR3 DNA: TGTGCCAGCGGTTACAGGGAGGAGGAAAAACTGTTTTTT

V gene: TRBV5-6
J gene: TRBJ2-3
D gene: TRBD2
clone size: .
CDR3 protein: CASSRGLAVLTDTQYF
CDR3 DNA: TGTGCCAGCAGCCGGGGACTAGCGGTACTCACAGATACGCAGTATTTT

V gene: TRBV4-1
J gene: TRBJ2-6
D gene: TRBD2
clone size: .
CDR3 protein: CASSQDTAGGWGANVLTF
CDR3 DNA: TGCGCCAGCAGCCAAGATACAGCGGGAGGGTGGGGGGCCAACGTCCTGACTTTC

V gene: TRBV19
J gene: TRBJ2-6
D gene: TRBD2
clone size: .
CDR3 protein: CASSIPGGDLLSGANVLTF
CDR3 DNA: TGTGCCAGTAGTATACCGGGAGGGGATCTTCTATCTGGGGCCAACGTCCTGACTTTC

V gene: TRBV19
J gene: TRBJ2-6
D gene: TRBD1
clone size: .
CDR3 protein: CASSKQGAGANVLTF
CDR3 DNA: TGTGCCAGTAGTAAACAGGGGGCTGGGGCCAACGTCCTGACTTTC

V gene: TRBV7-9
J gene: TRBJ1-1
D gene: .
clone size: .
CDR3 protein: CASSLSAGRPEAFF
CDR3 DNA: TGTGCCAGCAGCTTAAGTGCAGGGAGGCCTGAAGCTTTCTTT

V gene: TRBV5-8
J gene: TRBJ2-1
D gene: TRBD1
clone size: .
CDR3 protein: CASSFGSGGYNEQFF
CDR3 DNA: TGTGCCAGCAGCTTTGGGTCAGGGGGCTACAATGAGCAGTTCTTC

V gene: TRBV19
J gene: TRBJ1-2
D gene: .
clone size: .
CDR3 protein: CASSPTGNYGYTF
CDR3 DNA: TGTGCCAGTAGCCCTACAGGGAACTATGGCTACACCTTC

V gene: TRBV18
J gene: TRBJ1-2
D gene: .
clone size: .
CDR3 protein: CASSPPVVGDMGYTF
CDR3 DNA: TGTGCCAGCTCACCACCGGTGGTAGGGGATATGGGCTACACCTTC

V gene: TRBV27
J gene: TRBJ2-7
D gene: .
clone size: .
CDR3 protein: CASSLLPSVSYEQYF
CDR3 DNA: TGTGCCAGCAGTTTACTCCCGTCAGTCTCCTACGAGCAGTACTTC

V gene: TRBV18
J gene: TRBJ2-1
D gene: TRBD2
clone size: .
CDR3 protein: CASQLAETGNEQFF
CDR3 DNA: TGTGCCAGCCAACTAGCGGAAACGGGCAATGAGCAGTTCTTC

V gene: TRBV6-5
J gene: TRBJ2-3
D gene: .
clone size: .
CDR3 protein: CASSPKDTQYF
CDR3 DNA: TGTGCCAGCAGTCCTAAGGATACGCAGTATTTT

V gene: TRBV2
J gene: TRBJ1-1
D gene: TRBD1
clone size: .
CDR3 protein: CASSPTGGTEAFF
CDR3 DNA: TGTGCCAGCAGTCCAACAGGGGGCACTGAAGCTTTCTTT

V gene: TRBV28
J gene: TRBJ2-3
D gene: .
clone size: .
CDR3 protein: CASSSAGSGSYTQYF
CDR3 DNA: TGTGCCAGCAGTTCCGCCGGGAGCGGATCGTATACGCAGTATTTT

V gene: TRBV7-2
J gene: TRBJ2-3
D gene: .
clone size: .
CDR3 protein: CASSPSSVNTQYF
CDR3 DNA: TGTGCCAGCAGCCCGTCTAGCGTGAATACGCAGTATTTT

V gene: TRBV5-1
J gene: TRBJ2-1
D gene: TRBD2
clone size: once
CDR3 protein: CASSFFRTSGRMRNEQFF
CDR3 DNA: TGCGCCAGCAGCTTTTTTAGGACTAGCGGGAGGATGCGGAATGAGCAGTTCTTC

V gene: TRBV30
J gene: TRBJ1-1
D gene: .
clone size: .
CDR3 protein: CAWTETNTEAFF
CDR3 DNA: TGTGCCTGGACAGAAACAAACACTGAAGCTTTCTTT

V gene: TRBV4-2
J gene: TRBJ1-1
D gene: .
clone size: once
CDR3 protein: CASSQEEGDRWNTEAFF
CDR3 DNA: TGTGCCAGCAGCCAAGAAGAGGGAGATCGGTGGAACACTGAAGCTTTCTTT

V gene: TRBV7-6
J gene: TRBJ1-2
D gene: .
clone size: .
CDR3 protein: CASSLAGAGYTF
CDR3 DNA: TGTGCCAGCAGCTTAGCCGGAGCCGGCTACACCTTC

V gene: TRBV4-1
J gene: TRBJ1-5
D gene: .
clone size: .
CDR3 protein: CASSQDIDQPQHF
CDR3 DNA: TGCGCCAGCAGCCAAGACATAGATCAGCCCCAGCATTTT

V gene: TRBV6-1
J gene: TRBJ2-7
D gene: .
clone size: .
CDR3 protein: CASSYGTPYEQYF
CDR3 DNA: TGTGCCAGCAGCTACGGTACCCCCTACGAGCAGTACTTC

V gene: TRBV7-9
J gene: TRBJ1-3
D gene: .
clone size: .
CDR3 protein: CASSLVPNSGNTIYF
CDR3 DNA: TGTGCCAGCAGCTTAGTTCCCAACTCTGGAAACACCATATATTTT

V gene: TRBV10-3
J gene: TRBJ2-7
D gene: TRBD2
clone size: .
CDR3 protein: CAIMGGRETSYEQYF
CDR3 DNA: TGTGCCATCATGGGCGGGAGGGAGACGTCCTACGAGCAGTACTTC

V gene: TRBV5-4
J gene: TRBJ1-2
D gene: TRBD1
clone size: .
CDR3 protein: CASSSGTGVFYGYTF
CDR3 DNA: TGTGCCAGCAGCTCCGGGACAGGGGTCTTCTATGGCTACACCTTC

V gene: TRBV6-4
J gene: TRBJ1-2
D gene: TRBD1
clone size: once
CDR3 protein: CASSEGTGGRYGYTF
CDR3 DNA: TGTGCCAGCAGTGAGGGGACAGGTGGTCGCTATGGCTACACCTTC

V gene: TRBV5-1
J gene: TRBJ2-1
D gene: .
clone size: .
CDR3 protein: CASRATPGEQFF
CDR3 DNA: TGCGCCAGCAGGGCCACTCCGGGGGAGCAGTTCTTC